The rows below give T cell receptor beta chains drawn from one sample of a study of blood T cell repertoires in COVID-19. Repertoires were generated with immunoSEQ multiplex PCR, while TCRdb's copy carries only in-frame clones and drops some. In the table there are almost 70,000 clones, around 79% of which are singletons. The sample comprised peripheral blood. The receptor source for this set is a man between 60 and 70 years old with acute or convalescent COVID-19. The CDR3 runs from the conserved cysteine through the conserved F or W. D genes are given only for firm matches. Clone size appears in some rows only: once, few, many, or a class for an expanded clone.

DNA	CDR3	J	D	V	size
TGCGCCAGCAGCGCGTCCGGGACATATAATGAAAAACTGTTTTTT	CASSASGTYNEKLFF	TRBJ1-4	.	TRBV5-1	.
TGTGCCAGCTCACCTAGCGGGGTCAACACCGGGGAGCTGTTTTTT	CASSPSGVNTGELFF	TRBJ2-2	TRBD2	TRBV18	.
TGTGCCAGCAGCGTAAAAGGGGCAGGGGATGGCTACACCTTC	CASSVKGAGDGYTF	TRBJ1-2	.	TRBV9	.
TGCGCCAGCAGCCAAGAACCCTGGGCACTTAAGCGAGGGAACATTCAGTACTTC	CASSQEPWALKRGNIQYF	TRBJ2-4	.	TRBV4-3	.
TGCGCCAGCAGCCTCTCGGGACAGACCTACGAGCAGTACTTC	CASSLSGQTYEQYF	TRBJ2-7	TRBD1	TRBV5-1	few
TGTGCCAGCTCACCTCGGGGACTTCTCTACGAGCAGTACTTC	CASSPRGLLYEQYF	TRBJ2-7	.	TRBV18	.
TGTGCCAGCAGCGTGCCAGGGGTGGGCTACACCTTC	CASSVPGVGYTF	TRBJ1-2	.	TRBV9	once
TGCGCCAGCAGCCAAGGCCCGGACAGGGGGATTGAAGCTTTCTTT	CASSQGPDRGIEAFF	TRBJ1-1	TRBD1	TRBV4-3	.
TGTGCCTGGGGGGACAGGGACACTGAAGCTTTCTTT	CAWGDRDTEAFF	TRBJ1-1	TRBD1	TRBV30	.
TGCGCCAGCAGCCAGCAACTAGCGGGCCCGGGAGGGGAGACCCAGTACTTC	CASSQQLAGPGGETQYF	TRBJ2-5	TRBD2	TRBV4-3	.
TGTGCCAGCAGCTCCACTTTACAGGGGGCCTTAGGTGGCTACACCTTC	CASSSTLQGALGGYTF	TRBJ1-2	TRBD1	TRBV5-5	.
TGTGCCAGCGCAGGGTCTAACTATGGCTACACCTTC	CASAGSNYGYTF	TRBJ1-2	.	TRBV7-2	.
TGCGCCAGCAGCCCCAGCGTTCAAGATACGCAGTATTTT	CASSPSVQDTQYF	TRBJ2-3	.	TRBV4-1	.
TGTGCCAGCAGTGAGTTTTCAGGAGGGGCCGGGGAGCTGTTTTTT	CASSEFSGGAGELFF	TRBJ2-2	.	TRBV25-1	.
TGTGCCAGCAGCGCAGGGACATCCTATGGCTACACCTTC	CASSAGTSYGYTF	TRBJ1-2	.	TRBV2	.
TGTGCCAGCAGCTTAAGGCGGGGGGGCACCGGGGAGCTGTTTTTT	CASSLRRGGTGELFF	TRBJ2-2	TRBD2	TRBV7-6	.
TGTGCCAGCAGCTCATCAGGGCGGACCTACGAGCAGTACTTC	CASSSSGRTYEQYF	TRBJ2-7	.	TRBV21-1	.
TGTGCCAGCACACGGACAGCATACAATGAGCAGTTCTTC	CASTRTAYNEQFF	TRBJ2-1	.	TRBV12-3/TRBV12-4	.
TGCGCCAGCAGCGGACCAGACAGGGGGCTGGAGACCCAGTACTTC	CASSGPDRGLETQYF	TRBJ2-5	TRBD1	TRBV5-1	few
TGCGCCAGCAGCCAAGTTCGGCAGGGAGGCACTGAAGCTTTCTTT	CASSQVRQGGTEAFF	TRBJ1-1	.	TRBV4-1	.
TGCGCCAGCAGCTTGGACAGGCAGGGTGGCTACACCTTC	CASSLDRQGGYTF	TRBJ1-2	.	TRBV5-1	.
TGCGCCAGCAGCCAAACAGGGTGGACAATCTACGAGCAGTACTTC	CASSQTGWTIYEQYF	TRBJ2-7	.	TRBV4-1	few